A selection of T cell receptor beta chains follows, all from one sample in a study of shared clonotypes between healthy human individuals. Measured with immunoSEQ multiplex PCR; TCRdb has only the in-frame clones, and not every one. The repertoire holds 950,000 to 1,100,000 clones, with 60% to 80% as singletons. The sequencing sample was made of memory CD4+ T cells sorted from blood. Every receptor here comes from a man younger than 35 in good health. CDR3s include the opening cysteine and the closing phenylalanine or tryptophan. The D gene is left open where the match is weak. Not all rows give a size; the values are once, few, many and, for expanded clones, a class.

CDR3 length	V gene	clone size	D gene	J gene	CDR3 protein	CDR3 DNA
13	TRBV6-4	few	.	TRBJ2-3	CASSDGGADTQYF	TGTGCCAGCAGTGACGGAGGGGCAGATACGCAGTATTTT
15	TRBV18	.	TRBD2	TRBJ2-5	CASSRLAGSQETQYF	TGTGCCAGCTCACGACTAGCGGGTTCCCAAGAGACCCAGTACTTC
12	TRBV6-5	.	.	TRBJ1-2	CASRTGGGGYTF	TGTGCCAGCAGGACGGGGGGCGGCGGCTACACCTTC
17	TRBV7-9	.	.	TRBJ1-2	CASSLWGSTGTSYGYTF	TGTGCCAGCAGCTTGTGGGGATCGACCGGGACATCCTATGGCTACACCTTC
13	TRBV7-9	.	.	TRBJ2-2	CASSLLGDGELFF	TGTGCCAGCAGCTTACTGGGGGACGGGGAGCTGTTTTTT
15	TRBV14	once	.	TRBJ1-2	CASSQDPPDSYGYTF	TGTGCCAGCAGCCAAGATCCACCGGACAGCTATGGCTACACCTTC
12	TRBV30	once	.	TRBJ2-3	CAWTTGSDTQYF	TGTGCCTGGACTACAGGGTCCGATACGCAGTATTTT
15	TRBV2	.	TRBD1	TRBJ2-1	CATRMDRGGYNEQFF	TGTGCCACAAGAATGGACAGGGGCGGGTACAATGAGCAGTTCTTC
13	TRBV7-9	few	.	TRBJ2-7	CASSIGPAYEQYF	TGTGCCAGCAGCATTGGACCGGCCTACGAGCAGTACTTC
16	TRBV4-3	.	TRBD2	TRBJ2-1	CASSQVPAGVYNEQFF	TGCGCCAGCAGCCAAGTCCCAGCGGGAGTCTACAATGAGCAGTTCTTC
18	TRBV10-1	once	TRBD2	TRBJ2-7	CASSDGLAGGPRSYEQYF	TGCGCCAGCAGTGATGGACTAGCGGGAGGGCCCAGGTCCTACGAGCAGTACTTC
16	TRBV11-2	.	.	TRBJ2-2	CASSFGAGLGTGELFF	TGTGCCAGCAGCTTTGGTGCGGGATTAGGGACCGGGGAGCTGTTTTTT
16	TRBV28	many	.	TRBJ2-1	CASREPGPGGYNEQFF	TGTGCCAGCAGAGAACCCGGCCCCGGGGGTTACAATGAGCAGTTCTTC
13	TRBV6-1	.	TRBD2	TRBJ2-7	CASRRLAGYEQYF	TGTGCCAGCAGAAGGCTAGCGGGCTACGAGCAGTACTTC
16	TRBV19	few	TRBD1	TRBJ1-1	CASSPGQGRVRTEAFF	TGTGCCAGTAGTCCCGGACAGGGACGGGTCAGAACTGAAGCTTTCTTT
15	TRBV9	.	TRBD1	TRBJ1-6	CASSVWDRGSSPLHF	TGTGCCAGCAGCGTGTGGGACAGGGGGTCTTCACCCCTCCACTTT
16	TRBV5-4	.	.	TRBJ1-3	CASSLGAGASGNTIYF	TGTGCCAGCAGCTTGGGGGCCGGAGCTTCTGGAAACACCATATATTTT
10	TRBV20-1	.	.	TRBJ2-5	CSAVKETQYF	TGCAGTGCCGTAAAAGAGACCCAGTACTTC
14	TRBV10-3	.	.	TRBJ2-7	CAISESRGSYEQYF	TGTGCCATCAGTGAGTCCCGGGGCTCCTACGAGCAGTACTTC
15	TRBV7-2	.	.	TRBJ1-5	CASSLDSSIKGPQHF	TGTGCCAGCAGTCTGGACAGTTCCATTAAGGGGCCCCAGCATTTT
15	TRBV30	.	.	TRBJ1-5	CAWSVFGRSNQPQHF	TGTGCCTGGAGTGTATTCGGACGTAGCAATCAGCCCCAGCATTTT
13	TRBV14	.	.	TRBJ1-1	CASSGRPNTEAFF	TGTGCCAGCAGCGGGAGACCGAACACTGAAGCTTTCTTT
15	TRBV28	.	.	TRBJ2-5	CASSPPLANQETQYF	TGTGCCAGCAGTCCCCCTTTGGCGAACCAAGAGACCCAGTACTTC
16	TRBV11-2	.	TRBD1	TRBJ1-5	CASRIGTGGSNQPQHF	TGTGCCAGCAGAATAGGGACAGGGGGGAGCAATCAGCCCCAGCATTTT
11	TRBV2	few	.	TRBJ1-2	CASMLGYGYTF	TGTGCCAGCATGTTGGGCTATGGCTACACCTTC
14	TRBV7-2	.	TRBD1	TRBJ1-6	CASSLGQWNSPLHF	TGTGCCAGCAGCTTGGGACAGTGGAATTCACCCCTCCACTTT
14	TRBV7-9	.	.	TRBJ2-3	CASSLEGFTDTQYF	TGTGCCAGCAGCTTAGAGGGGTTCACAGATACGCAGTATTTT
15	TRBV6-4	.	TRBD1	TRBJ2-2	CASRTGGANTGELFF	TGTGCCAGCAGAACAGGGGGAGCGAACACCGGGGAGCTGTTTTTT
15	TRBV2	.	.	TRBJ2-3	CASSGQGRDTDTQYF	TGTGCCAGCAGTGGACAAGGCCGGGACACAGATACGCAGTATTTT
12	TRBV28	.	.	TRBJ1-4	CASTGPQEKLFF	TGTGCCAGCACCGGCCCGCAGGAAAAACTGTTTTTT
12	TRBV2	.	TRBD1	TRBJ2-1	CASTPSGQGTFF	TGTGCCAGCACCCCTAGTGGACAGGGAACGTTCTTC
17	TRBV11-2	.	TRBD2	TRBJ2-3	CASSPPTSGGARDTQYF	TGTGCCAGCAGCCCACCGACTAGCGGGGGGGCCAGGGATACGCAGTATTTT
14	TRBV11-2	.	.	TRBJ1-3	CASSLAVSGNTIYF	TGTGCCAGCAGCTTAGCAGTTTCTGGAAACACCATATATTTT
14	TRBV14	once	.	TRBJ1-2	CASSKGRFDYGYTF	TGTGCCAGTTCGAAGGGAAGATTCGACTATGGCTACACCTTC
13	TRBV18	.	.	TRBJ2-3	CASSPRREDTQYF	TGTGCCAGCTCACCACGACGGGAGGATACGCAGTATTTT
16	TRBV5-6	.	.	TRBJ1-5	CASSLTENHSNQPQHF	TGTGCCAGCAGCCTGACAGAAAATCATAGCAATCAGCCCCAGCATTTT
14	TRBV30	.	.	TRBJ2-3	CAQEAGISTDTQYF	TGTGCCCAGGAGGCAGGGATAAGCACAGATACGCAGTATTTT
15	TRBV9	few	TRBD2	TRBJ2-3	CASSVRGGPADTQYF	TGTGCCAGCAGCGTGCGGGGGGGCCCTGCAGATACGCAGTATTTT
15	TRBV15	.	.	TRBJ1-6	CATSRVDSYNSPLHF	TGTGCCACCAGCAGAGTGGACAGCTATAATTCACCCCTCCACTTT
15	TRBV7-2	.	.	TRBJ2-1	CASSWGAASYNEQFF	TGTGCCAGCAGCTGGGGGGCAGCCTCCTACAATGAGCAGTTCTTC
14	TRBV6-6	.	.	TRBJ2-2	CASSLNAATGELFF	TGTGCCAGCAGTTTAAACGCAGCCACCGGGGAGCTGTTTTTT
15	TRBV5-1	.	TRBD2	TRBJ2-3	CASSYGSGGTDTQYF	TGCGCCAGCAGCTACGGTAGCGGGGGCACAGATACGCAGTATTTT
14	TRBV16	.	.	TRBJ1-6	CASSPQINNSPLHF	TGTGCCAGCAGCCCGCAAATCAATAATTCACCCCTCCACTTT
19	TRBV7-4	once	.	TRBJ1-1	CASSLQRYIKGAIDTEAFF	TGTGCCAGCAGCTTACAGCGCTACATAAAAGGGGCGATCGACACTGAAGCTTTCTTT
16	TRBV5-1	.	TRBD2	TRBJ2-1	CASSLGGLAGDNEQFF	TGCGCCAGCAGCTTGGGGGGACTAGCGGGAGACAATGAGCAGTTCTTC
13	TRBV4-3	.	.	TRBJ1-6	CASSQVRESPLHF	TGCGCCAGCAGCCAAGTTAGGGAATCACCCCTCCACTTT
13	TRBV10-3	.	.	TRBJ1-1	CAISRQSNTEAFF	TGTGCCATCAGCAGACAGTCGAACACTGAAGCTTTCTTT
15	TRBV15	.	.	TRBJ2-5	CATSRSPGSQETQYF	TGTGCCACCAGCAGATCCCCCGGGAGCCAAGAGACCCAGTACTTC
13	TRBV14	.	.	TRBJ2-5	CASSQGAQGTQYF	TGTGCCAGCAGCCAAGGGGCCCAAGGGACCCAGTACTTC
15	TRBV6-5	many	TRBD2	TRBJ2-6	CASSYAAGGSGVLTF	TGTGCCAGCAGTTACGCTGCGGGGGGATCCGGCGTCCTGACTTTC